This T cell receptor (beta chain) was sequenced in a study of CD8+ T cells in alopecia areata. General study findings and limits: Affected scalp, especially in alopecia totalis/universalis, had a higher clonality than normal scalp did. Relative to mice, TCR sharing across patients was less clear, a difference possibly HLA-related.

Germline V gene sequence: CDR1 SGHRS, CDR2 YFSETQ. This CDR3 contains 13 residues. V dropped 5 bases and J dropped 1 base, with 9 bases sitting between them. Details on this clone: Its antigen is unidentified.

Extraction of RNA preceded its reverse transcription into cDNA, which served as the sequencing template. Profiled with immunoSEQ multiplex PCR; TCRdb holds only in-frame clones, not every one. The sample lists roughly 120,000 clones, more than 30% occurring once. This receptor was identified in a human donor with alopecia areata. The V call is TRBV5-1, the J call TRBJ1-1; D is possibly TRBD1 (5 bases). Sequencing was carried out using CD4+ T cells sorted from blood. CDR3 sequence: CASRLGPNTEAFF. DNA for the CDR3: TGCGCCAGCAGGCTGGGACCGAACACTGAAGCTTTCTTT.